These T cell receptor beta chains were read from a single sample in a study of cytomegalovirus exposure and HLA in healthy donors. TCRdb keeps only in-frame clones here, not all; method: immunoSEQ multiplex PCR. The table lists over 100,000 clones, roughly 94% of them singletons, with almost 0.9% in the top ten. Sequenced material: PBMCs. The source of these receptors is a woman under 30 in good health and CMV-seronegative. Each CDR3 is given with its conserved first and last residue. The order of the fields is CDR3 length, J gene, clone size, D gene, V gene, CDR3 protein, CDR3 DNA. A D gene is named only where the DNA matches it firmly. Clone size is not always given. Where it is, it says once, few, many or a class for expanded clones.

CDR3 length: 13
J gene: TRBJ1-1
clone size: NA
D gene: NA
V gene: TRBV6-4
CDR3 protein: CASSVRENTEAFF
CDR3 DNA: TGTGCCAGCAGCGTCAGGGAGAACACTGAAGCTTTCTTT

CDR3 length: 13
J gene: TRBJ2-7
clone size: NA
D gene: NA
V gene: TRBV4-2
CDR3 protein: CASSQDRVREQYF
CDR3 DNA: TGTGCCAGCAGCCAAGACAGGGTAAGAGAGCAGTACTTC

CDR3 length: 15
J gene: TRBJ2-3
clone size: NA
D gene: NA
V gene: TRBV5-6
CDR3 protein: CASSLGPLSVDTQYF
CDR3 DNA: TGTGCCAGCAGCTTGGGCCCGCTTAGCGTGGATACGCAGTATTTT

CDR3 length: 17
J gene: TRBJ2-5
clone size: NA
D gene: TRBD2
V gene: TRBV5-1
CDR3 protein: CASSLGSGSGGKETQYF
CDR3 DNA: TGCGCCAGCAGCTTGGGTTCGGGTAGCGGGGGGAAAGAGACCCAGTACTTC

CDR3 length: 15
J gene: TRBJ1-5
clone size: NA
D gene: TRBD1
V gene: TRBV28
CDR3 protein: CASSSNRGRDQPQHF
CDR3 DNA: TGTGCCAGCAGTTCAAACAGGGGGCGGGATCAGCCCCAGCATTTT

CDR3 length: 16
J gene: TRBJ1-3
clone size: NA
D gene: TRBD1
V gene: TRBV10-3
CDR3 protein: CAISEFQTGAGNTIYF
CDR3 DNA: TGTGCCATCAGTGAGTTTCAGACAGGGGCAGGAAACACCATATATTTT

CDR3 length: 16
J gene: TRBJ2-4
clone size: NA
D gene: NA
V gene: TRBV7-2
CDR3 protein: CASSTQTGLAKNIQYF
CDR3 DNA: TGTGCCAGCAGCACACAGACAGGACTAGCCAAAAACATTCAGTACTTC

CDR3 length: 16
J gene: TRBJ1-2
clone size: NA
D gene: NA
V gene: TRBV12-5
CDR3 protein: CASGSPDSDAWYGYTF
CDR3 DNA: TGTGCTAGTGGTTCCCCAGACAGCGACGCATGGTATGGCTACACCTTC

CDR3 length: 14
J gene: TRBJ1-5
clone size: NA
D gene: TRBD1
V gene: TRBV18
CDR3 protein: CASSSGDRDQPQHF
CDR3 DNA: TGTGCCAGCTCATCTGGGGACAGAGATCAGCCCCAGCATTTT

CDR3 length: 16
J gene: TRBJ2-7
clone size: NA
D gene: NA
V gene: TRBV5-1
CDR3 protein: CASSLEDSLLSEEQYF
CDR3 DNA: TGCGCCAGCAGCTTGGAAGACAGTCTCCTTTCCGAAGAGCAGTACTTC

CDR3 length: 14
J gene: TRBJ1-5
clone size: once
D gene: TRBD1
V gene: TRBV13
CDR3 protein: CASSLGRGIQPQHF
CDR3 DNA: TGTGCCAGCAGCTTAGGCAGGGGGATTCAGCCCCAGCATTTT

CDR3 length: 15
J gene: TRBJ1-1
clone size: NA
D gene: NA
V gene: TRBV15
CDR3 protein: CATSPRRLGGTEAFF
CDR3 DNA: TGTGCCACCAGCCCTCGTAGGCTCGGGGGGACTGAAGCTTTCTTT

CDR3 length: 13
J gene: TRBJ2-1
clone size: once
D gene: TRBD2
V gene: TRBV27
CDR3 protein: CASTSRGGDEQFF
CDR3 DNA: TGTGCCAGCACCTCCCGGGGGGGCGATGAGCAGTTCTTC

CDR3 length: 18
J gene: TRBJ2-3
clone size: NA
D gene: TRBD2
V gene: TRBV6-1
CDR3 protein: CASSELGMGGGPGDTQYF
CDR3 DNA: TGTGCCAGCAGTGAACTAGGAATGGGGGGAGGGCCAGGGGATACGCAGTATTTT

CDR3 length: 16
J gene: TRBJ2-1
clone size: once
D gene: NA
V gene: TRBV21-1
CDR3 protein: CASSKAAGVGGREQFF
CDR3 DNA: TGTGCCAGCAGCAAAGCGGCAGGGGTCGGTGGGAGAGAGCAGTTCTTC